The 17 T cell receptor beta chains in this list originate from one sample, sequenced in a study of cytomegalovirus exposure and HLA in healthy donors. Amplification used 60 Vbeta primers and 13 Jbeta primers. The assay was immunoSEQ multiplex PCR, and TCRdb's table has in-frame clones only and misses some. The sample spans 150,000 to 250,000 clones; the ten largest clones claim less than 0.85%. The sample was PBMCs. All receptors come from a boy between 10 and 17 years old in good health and CMV-seronegative.

This chain links TRBV19 with TRBJ2-5; 10 nucleotides align to TRBD1. CDR1 LNHDA and CDR2 SQIVND come from the germline V gene (reference sequence). V was clipped by 3 bases and J by 5 bases; unmatched bases: 9. The CDR3 is made up of 16 amino acids. For the CDR3, the DNA is TGTGCCAGTAGTATCCCAGGTCCGGACAGGGGGGAGACCCAGTACTTC. This gives the protein CASSIPGPDRGETQYF.

The V gene is TRBV7-2, the J gene TRBJ1-5, with a weak D call TRBD1 (6 bases). Looked up from germline, CDR1 is SGHTA and CDR2 is FQGNSA. CDR3 length: 12 residues. V shed 4 bases and J shed 5 bases, with 6 bases lying between them. CDR3 sequence reads: CASSWTDQPQHF. The CDR3, as DNA: TGTGCCAGCAGCTGGACAGATCAGCCCCAGCATTTT.

The rearrangement links TRBV6-1 to TRBJ2-7; 8 nucleotides line up with TRBD2. In germline, CDR1 is MNHNS, CDR2 SASEGT. This CDR3 spans 15 amino acids. V lost 4 bases, J lost 1 base, and 6 bases stayed unmatched. The CDR3: CASSGLKRGSYEQYF. The CDR3 bases are TGTGCCAGCAGTGGATTGAAGCGGGGGTCCTACGAGCAGTACTTC.

The chain employs TRBV5-6 and TRBJ1-2, with D possibly matching TRBD1 (6 bases). Germline lookup yields CDR1 SGHDT and CDR2 YYEEEE. V was cut by 0 bases and J by 5 bases, with 11 bases left in between. The CDR3 sequence is 14 residues long. The CDR3: CASSLAGGPYGYTF. CDR3 DNA sequence: TGTGCCAGCAGCTTGGCGGGGGGGCCTTATGGCTACACCTTC.

J is TRBJ1-6 and V is TRBV7-9, with 8 bases aligning to TRBD1. V was clipped by 4 bases and J by 8 bases; unmatched bases: 4. From germline, CDR1 is SEHNR and CDR2 FQNEAQ (reference sequence). This CDR3 is 14 amino acids long. CDR3 sequence: CASSSDRGDSPLHF. CDR3 in DNA: TGTGCCAGCAGCTCTGACAGGGGCGATTCACCCCTCCACTTT. The full variable domain, with the rest looked up from reference TRBV7-9 and TRBJ1-6, is DTGVSQNPRHKITKRGQNVTFRCDPISEHNRLYWYRQTLGQGPEFLTYFQNEAQLEKSRLLSDRFSAERPKGSFSTLEIQRTEQGDSAMYLCASSSDRGDSPLHFGNGTRLTVT.

The CDR3 protein is CASSGTGNQPQHF. As DNA, the CDR3 is TGTGCCAGCTCAGGAACAGGGAATCAGCCCCAGCATTTT. The chain employs TRBV25-1 and TRBJ1-5; D is perhaps TRBD1 (6 bases). This CDR3 is built from 13 residues. Germline V gene lookup returns CDR1 MGHDK and CDR2 SYGVNS. V shed 8 bases and J shed 4 bases, with 12 bases lying between them.

This chain connects TRBV6-6 to TRBJ1-4, with TRBD1 matching 10 bases. V shed 6 bases, J shed 7 bases, and the junction held 5 bases outside the gene matches. The CDR3 is 14 amino acids. The germline V gene has CDR1 MNHNY and CDR2 SVGAGI (reference sequence). CDR3 in amino acids: CASRRQGAGEKLFF. CDR3 nucleotide sequence: TGTGCCAGCAGGAGACAGGGGGCGGGTGAAAAACTGTTTTTT.

The V gene is TRBV18, the J gene TRBJ1-6; perhaps TRBD1 as D (6 bases). V gave up 6 bases and J gave up 3 bases, with 18 bases separating them. Germline CDR1 and CDR2: KGHSH and LQKENI. The CDR3 totals 17 residues. The CDR3 DNA sequence: TGTGCCAGCTCGCTAACCCAGCTGGACAGCTATAATTCACCCCTCCACTTT. Protein sequence: CASSLTQLDSYNSPLHF.

The J gene is TRBJ2-3, the V gene TRBV11-3; unclear D gene. There are 14 residues in the CDR3. Germline values: CDR1 SGHNT, CDR2 YENEEA. Trimming removed 7 bases from V and 4 bases from J, with 15 bases in between. Written as DNA, the CDR3 is TGTGCCAGCACCTTCCGGCGAGGATCAGATACGCAGTATTTT. Its protein is CASTFRRGSDTQYF.

The rearrangement links TRBV15 to TRBJ2-2, with a weak D call TRBD1 (7 bases). The length of the CDR3 is 16 residues. With 3 bases removed from V and 0 bases from J, the gap between germline ends came to 11 bases. Germline assignment: CDR1 LNHNV and CDR2 YYDKDF (reference sequence). CDR3 coding DNA: TGTGCCACCAGCAGGGAGGGGACAGCGAACACCGGGGAGCTGTTTTTT. This translates into CATSREGTANTGELFF. The complete variable domain, with remaining parts taken from reference TRBV15 and TRBJ2-2, reads DAMVIQNPRYQVTQFGKPVTLSCSQTLNHNVMYWYQQKSSQAPKLLFHYYDKDFNNEADTPDNFQSRRPNTSFCFLDIRSPGLGDTAMYLCATSREGTANTGELFFGEGSRLTVL.

This chain uses TRBV5-4 with TRBJ1-2, with a possible D match to TRBD1 (5 bases). Trimming stripped 4 bases from V and 4 bases from J, with 23 bases between. The V gene's germline CDR1 is SGHNT and CDR2 YYREEE (reference sequence). The CDR3 spans 17 residues. The CDR3: CASSESLLGVRAYGYTF. The CDR3 region has the DNA TGTGCCAGCAGCGAATCCCTGTTAGGGGTTAGAGCCTATGGCTACACCTTC.

The chain joins TRBV4-1 to TRBJ1-1; D not resolved. Germline CDR1 MGHRA, CDR2 YSYEKL. With 5 bases removed from V and 1 base from J, the gap between germline ends came to 14 bases. CDR3 size: 15 residues. The CDR3 region is CASSEGPGPNTEAFF. The CDR3 DNA sequence: TGCGCCAGCAGCGAGGGCCCAGGACCGAACACTGAAGCTTTCTTT.

This chain links TRBV5-8 with TRBJ1-1; TRBD1 might be the D (6 bases). The germline CDR1 and CDR2 sequences are SGHTS and YDEGEE. There are 17 residues in the CDR3. Trimming removed 1 base from V and 1 base from J, with 17 bases in between. The CDR3 nucleotides are TGTGCCAGCAGCTTGTACGTACAGGGTGGAAAGAACACTGAAGCTTTCTTT. Amino acids: CASSLYVQGGKNTEAFF.

This chain uses TRBV30 with TRBJ2-1; D is unclear. The V end lost 0 bases, the J end lost 10 bases, and 19 bases lay between the germline ends. The CDR3 loop spans 15 amino acids. The germline gives CDR1 GTSNPN, CDR2 SVGIG (reference sequence). DNA of the CDR3: TGTGCCTGGAGTGTACTGATGGAGCCTCCGACGGAGCAGTTCTTC. Translated, it gives CAWSVLMEPPTEQFF.

CDR3 sequence (DNA): TGTGCCAGTAAACGTGCTGCCCAGAGCACAGATACGCAGTATTTT. As protein: CASKRAAQSTDTQYF. V is TRBV19 and J is TRBJ2-3, with unresolved D. This CDR3 is built from 15 residues. Trimming left V 7 bases short and J 0 bases short, with 14 bases between. Germline V gives CDR1 LNHDA, CDR2 SQIVND (reference sequence).

The chain links TRBV10-3 to TRBJ1-1; 11 nucleotides match TRBD1. Per germline, CDR1 ENHRY and CDR2 SYGVKD. V was pared by 3 bases and J by 4 bases, with 4 bases of the junction left unmatched. This CDR3 is built from 15 residues. CDR3 residues: CAISEPGQGATEAFF. CDR3 nucleotides: TGTGCCATCAGTGAACCTGGACAGGGGGCCACTGAAGCTTTCTTT.

This chain connects TRBV5-6 to TRBJ2-5; 12 nucleotides align to TRBD1. Trimming took 3 bases from V and 5 from J; bases not matched to a gene: 5. The CDR3 contains 15 residues. Germline-derived CDR1 and CDR2 are SGHDT and YYEEEE. The CDR3 protein is CASSSGTGGPETQYF. The DNA for the CDR3 is TGTGCCAGCAGCTCGGGGACAGGGGGCCCGGAGACCCAGTACTTC.